The 27 T cell receptor beta chains below were found in one sample sequenced in a study of blood T cells in healthy people across ages. PCR was performed a second time for roughly 7 to 12 cycles using a sample-barcoded 5' primer and a J-beta primer mix. Using its own MiXCR run on the 5' RACE reads, TCRdb lists one record per CDR3 protein. The sample includes more than 650,000 distinct CDR3 sequences, 22% of them seen just once. Sample: blood. The origin of the receptors is a man between 70 and 80 years old in good health.

This chain joins TRBV6-5 and TRBJ1-4; a weak D match, TRBD1 (5 bases). This CDR3 has 15 amino acids. The V end was cut by 0 bases, the J end by 3 bases, with 8 bases between. In germline, CDR1 is MNHEY, CDR2 SVGAGI. The CDR3 loop reads CASSYSKGSNEKLFF. The CDR3 DNA sequence: TGTGCCAGCAGTTACTCGAAGGGGTCTAATGAAAAACTGTTTTTT.

The J gene is TRBJ2-5, the V gene TRBV29-1, with 10 nucleotides matching TRBD2. The closer fit of TRBJ2-1 to the DNA end suggests the J call may be wrong. Germline V gene data show CDR1 as SQVTM and CDR2 as ANQGSEA. The CDR3 has 15 amino acids. Here the CDR3 reads CSVDEREGLLLEQFF. CDR3 nucleotide sequence: TGCAGCGTTGATGAGCGGGAGGGGCTGTTATTGGAGCAGTTCTTC.

This clonotype was picked up a small number of times. The chain recombines TRBV10-3 with TRBJ1-1; D possibly corresponds to TRBD1 (6 bases). The V and J ends lost 6 bases and 1 base respectively, with 12 bases between them. The length of the CDR3 is 14 residues. Looked up from germline, CDR1 is ENHRY and CDR2 is SYGVKD. In nucleotides, the CDR3 is TGTGCCATCAGAGTACAGGGTAGGAACACTGAAGCTTTCTTT. Its translation is CAIRVQGRNTEAFF.

The chain recombines TRBV4-1 with TRBJ2-5, with TRBD2 matching over 16 bases. The ends lost 2 bases at V and 5 bases at J; junction bases unmatched: 2. The CDR3 covers 16 residues. From germline, CDR1 is MGHRA and CDR2 YSYEKL. The CDR3 is CASSQLGLAGGETQYF. CDR3 nucleotides: TGCGCCAGCAGCCAACTGGGACTAGCGGGAGGGGAGACCCAGTACTTC.

The V and J genes are TRBV5-1 and TRBJ2-5, with TRBD1 matching 9 bases. Trimming took 5 bases from V and 1 from J; bases not matched to a gene: 12. Per the germline V gene, CDR1 is SGHRS and CDR2 is YFSETQ. The CDR3 spans 17 residues. The CDR3 reads CASSPGTGFKVQETQYF. DNA of the CDR3: TGCGCCAGCAGTCCCGGGACAGGGTTTAAAGTCCAAGAGACCCAGTACTTC. Complete variable domain (other parts from reference TRBV5-1 and TRBJ2-5): KAGVTQTPRYLIKTRGQQVTLSCSPISGHRSVSWYQQTPGQGLQFLFEYFSETQRNKGNFPGRFSGRQFSNSRSEMNVSTLELGDSALYLCASSPGTGFKVQETQYFGPGTRLLVL.

The chain joins TRBV11-2 to TRBJ1-2; 8 bases fit TRBD1. The V gene's germline CDR1 is SGHAT and CDR2 FQNNGV. V lost 1 base and J lost 8; bases outside the gene matches: 9. CDR3 size: 15 residues. This CDR3 reads CASSLGQGWEGGYTF. As DNA, the CDR3 is TGTGCCAGCAGCTTAGGACAGGGGTGGGAAGGAGGCTACACCTTC.

The chain combines TRBV4-2 with TRBJ2-7; 9 nucleotides match TRBD2. CDR1 and CDR2 (germline): LGHNA, YNFKEQ. This CDR3 is built from 17 residues. With 2 bases clipped from V and 0 bases from J, the junction kept 8 bases outside the gene matches. CDR3 coding DNA: TGTGCCAGCAGCCAAATTTCCGGGACTAGCATCTCCTACGAGCAGTACTTC. Translating it yields CASSQISGTSISYEQYF.

This clonotype was seen more than once but under ten times. The V call is TRBV4-1, the J call TRBJ1-2; D gene ambiguous. Germline V CDR1 and CDR2: MGHRA, YSYEKL. The length of the CDR3 is 13 residues. With 7 bases removed from V and 6 bases from J, the gap between germline ends came to 15 bases. The CDR3 coding sequence is TGCGCCAGCAACAGAGGAGGCTGGGATGGCTACACCTTC. It specifies CASNRGGWDGYTF.

This clonotype appeared a few times. V and J are TRBV20-1 and TRBJ1-2; weak D call: TRBD1 (5 bases). This CDR3 region has 12 residues. Trimming stripped 5 bases from V and 4 bases from J, with 11 bases between. Germline lookup yields CDR1 DFQATT and CDR2 SNEGSKA (reference sequence). CDR3 coding DNA: TGCAGTGCTTCTTCAGGGAGCTATGGCTACACCTTC. The encoded protein is CSASSGSYGYTF.

As concerns this clonotype: Without the conserved terminal phenylalanine or tryptophan, this CDR3 likely stems from a read error. The chain links TRBV4-3 to TRBJ2-3, with D possibly TRBD1 on 5 matching bases. The V end was cut by 1 base, the J end by 2 bases, with 7 bases between. The length of the CDR3 is 14 residues. CDR1 and CDR2 (germline): LGHNA, YSLEER. The CDR3 nucleotides are TGCGCCAGCAGCCAAGTGACAGCCACAGATACGCAGTATGTT. This codes for CASSQVTATDTQYV.

The table lists this clonotype with a few counts. This chain uses TRBV11-2 with TRBJ2-1; no definite D call. The closer fit of TRBJ2-7 to the DNA end suggests the J call may be wrong. CDR1 and CDR2 from the germline V gene are SGHAT and FQNNGV. CDR3 size: 15 residues. The CDR3 loop reads CASSFLASDHYEQYF. Here the CDR3 DNA reads TGTGCCAGCAGCTTCCTTGCTTCGGACCACTACGAGCAGTACTTC.

V gene TRBV6-1 combines with J gene TRBJ2-5, with D tentatively TRBD2 (6 bases). The J call is in doubt because the DNA end fits TRBJ2-7 better. Germline V CDR1 and CDR2: MNHNS, SASEGT. This CDR3 has 14 residues. In DNA, the CDR3 is TGTGCCAGCAGTGAGGCGGGAACCCTCTACGAGCAGTACGTC. Protein sequence: CASSEAGTLYEQYV.

V gene TRBV14 combines with J gene TRBJ1-2; maybe TRBD1 (6 bases). The CDR3 runs 13 residues. V lost 5 bases and J 5 bases, leaving 12 bases between the germline ends. Germline V gives CDR1 SGHDN, CDR2 FVKESK. The CDR3 DNA is TGTGCCAGCAGCAGGCAGGGGATGTATGGCTACACCTTC. Amino acid sequence: CASSRQGMYGYTF. The full variable domain, with the rest looked up from reference TRBV14 and TRBJ1-2, is EAGVTQFPSHSVIEKGQTVTLRCDPISGHDNLYWYRRVMGKEIKFLLHFVKESKQDESGMPNNRFLAERTGGTYSTLKVQPAELEDSGVYFCASSRQGMYGYTFGSGTRLTVV.

This clonotype was detected many times. The chain recombines TRBV19 with TRBJ2-5; 10 positions match TRBD1. The J call may be incorrect, as the DNA end agrees better with TRBJ2-7. This CDR3 comprises 15 residues. Germline CDR1 reads LNHDA; CDR2 reads SQIVND (reference sequence). CDR3 DNA sequence: TGTGCCAGTAGTGCAATGGGACAGGGGAGTTCCGAGCAGTACTTC. Translated: CASSAMGQGSSEQYF.

This clonotype appeared a few times. CDR3 region: CSVTGGLPYGYTF. In nucleotides, the CDR3 is TGCAGCGTGACAGGGGGTCTTCCCTATGGCTACACCTTC. The rearrangement uses TRBV29-1 and TRBJ1-2; the match to TRBD1 covers 9 bases. Germline CDR1 SQVTM, CDR2 ANQGSEA. CDR3 size: 13 residues. J was trimmed by 4 bases and V by 6 bases; bases with no gene match: 6.

The chain couples TRBV3-1 to TRBJ2-1, with D tentatively TRBD2 (5 bases). The assigned J gene may be wrong: the sequence end matches TRBJ2-7 better. The length of the CDR3 is 15 residues. CDR1 LGHDT and CDR2 YNNKEL come from the germline V gene (reference sequence). As DNA, the CDR3 is TGTGCCAGCAGCCAAGGAGCTAGCAGCTCCTACGAGCAGTACTTC. It codes for CASSQGASSSYEQYF.

The chain employs TRBV14 and TRBJ2-5; weak D call: TRBD1 (5 bases). CDR1 is SGHDN and CDR2 is FVKESK in the germline V gene. The V end was cut by 1 base, the J end by 1 base, with 7 bases between. CDR3 size: 14 residues. Written as DNA, the CDR3 is TGTGCCAGCAGCCAAGGACAGTCCCAAGAGACCCAGTACTTC. This codes for CASSQGQSQETQYF.

The chain links TRBV11-2 to TRBJ1-2, with a weak D call TRBD1 (6 bases). The CDR3 loop spans 15 amino acids. CDR1 SGHAT and CDR2 FQNNGV come from the germline V gene. Trimming stripped 7 bases from V and 2 bases from J, with 17 bases between. CDR3 bases: TGTGCCAGCACTCCAAACAGGGAGGGGAACTATGGCTACACCTTC. Translation gives CASTPNREGNYGYTF.

The V and J genes are TRBV5-5 and TRBJ1-1, with D unresolved. This CDR3 has 13 amino acids. V was pared by 2 bases and J by 6 bases, with 11 bases between. CDR1 is SGHKS and CDR2 is YYEKEE in the germline V gene (reference sequence). CDR3 nucleotides: TGTGCCAGCAGCTTTACTTCAGAAGCTGAAGCTTTCTTT. Its protein is CASSFTSEAEAFF.

This clonotype has more than one count but fewer than ten. The CDR3 sequence: CSVGRGGASTDTQYF. The CDR3 DNA reads as TGCAGCGTTGGAAGGGGGGGGGCCTCCACAGATACGCAGTATTTT. V and J are TRBV29-1 and TRBJ2-3; D may be TRBD2 (7 bases). The CDR3 loop spans 15 amino acids. Germline assignment: CDR1 SQVTM and CDR2 ANQGSEA. The ends were cut back, 4 bases at V and 2 bases at J, with 16 bases in the middle.

This clonotype was seen a handful of times. The chain couples TRBV12-5 to TRBJ1-5; weak D call: TRBD1 (5 bases). Looked up from germline, CDR1 is LGHNT and CDR2 is FRNRAP. The V end lost 1 base, the J end lost 4 bases, and 11 bases lay between the germline ends. This CDR3 is built from 15 residues. The CDR3 DNA sequence: TGTGCTAGTGGTTTGGCTTTGGGGGTAAATCAGCCCCAGCATTTT. Protein product: CASGLALGVNQPQHF.

The chain employs TRBV25-1 and TRBJ1-2; TRBD1 matches at 9 bases. Germline-derived CDR1 and CDR2 are MGHDK and SYGVNS. This CDR3 contains 14 residues. The V and J ends lost 1 base and 8 bases, in that order; junction bases with no gene match: 5. CDR3 nucleotides: TGTGCCAGCAGTGAATCACAGGGGGCTGGGGGCTACACCTTC. Translating it yields CASSESQGAGGYTF.

V is TRBV18 and J is TRBJ2-1, with D possibly being TRBD1 (6 bases). Germline V gene sequence: CDR1 KGHSH, CDR2 LQKENI. V lost 6 bases to trimming and J lost 2 bases, with 14 bases between them. The CDR3 is made up of 15 amino acids. In DNA form, the CDR3 reads TGTGCCAGCTCCCGAACAGGGAGTCCCTACAATGAGCAGTTCTTC. As protein: CASSRTGSPYNEQFF. The full variable domain, rest sourced from reference TRBV18 and TRBJ2-1, is NAGVMQNPRHLVRRRGQEARLRCSPMKGHSHVYWYRQLPEEGLKFMVYLQKENIIDESGMPKERFSAEFPKEGPSILRIQQVVRGDSAAYFCASSRTGSPYNEQFFGPGTRLTVL.

This clonotype occurred a few times. The genes are TRBV6-2 or TRBV6-3 and TRBJ2-5; no firm D call. The end of the DNA fits TRBJ2-1 better, so the J call may be wrong. The CDR3 is 12 residues long. Germline V CDR1 and CDR2: MNHEY, SVGEGT. The CDR3 DNA follows: TGTGCCAGCAGTTACCGGAACGCGGAGCAGTTCTTC. Protein sequence: CASSYRNAEQFF.

Only a few counts were recorded for this clonotype. The chain uses TRBV7-2 and TRBJ2-1; 11 bases line up with TRBD2. The V gene's germline CDR1 is SGHTA and CDR2 FQGNSA. The CDR3 loop spans 16 amino acids. Trimming at V came to 4 bases and at J to 1 base, leaving 3 bases not matched to a gene. CDR3 protein: CASSSSSGRSYNEQFF. CDR3 DNA: TGTGCCAGCAGCTCATCTAGCGGGAGGTCCTACAATGAGCAGTTCTTC. Supplemented by reference TRBV7-2 and TRBJ2-1, the full variable domain reads GAGVSQSPSNKVTEKGKDVELRCDPISGHTALYWYRQSLGQGLEFLIYFQGNSAPDKSGLPSDRFSAERTGGSVSTLTIQRTQQEDSAVYLCASSSSSGRSYNEQFFGPGTRLTVL.

The chain couples TRBV18 to TRBJ2-3, with a weak D call TRBD2 (6 bases). CDR1 is KGHSH and CDR2 is LQKENI in the germline V gene. CDR3 length: 15 amino acids. V lost 2 bases to trimming and J lost 5 bases, with 14 bases between them. CDR3 bases: TGTGCCAGCTCACCAAACTGGGGGACTGAAGATACGCAGTATTTT. It is translated as CASSPNWGTEDTQYF.

This sequence joins TRBV7-9 and TRBJ2-3, with TRBD2 as a possible D gene (5 bases). Trimming shortened V by 1 base and J by 2 bases, and 13 bases separated the two germline ends. The CDR3 extends over 16 amino acids. CDR1 and CDR2 from the germline V gene are SEHNR and FQNEAQ (reference sequence). The CDR3 protein is CASSLGERTFTDTQYF. The CDR3 nucleotides are TGTGCCAGCAGCTTAGGGGAGCGTACCTTCACAGATACGCAGTATTTT.